This note documents a single T cell receptor beta chain sequence. Its specificity is not known. These data originate in a study of T cell responses to AZD1222 COVID-19 vaccine. Across the whole study: Recipients boosted at about 4 weeks or about 12 weeks are pooled. Study conclusions and caveats: In a largely white British group with more females than males, clonal diversity was possibly underestimated. Reportedly, nearly half of unique spike TCRs recognized epitopes outside B.1.351/B.1.1.7 mutations. Breadth and depth of Spike-specific TCRs rose after two AZD1222 doses.

The CDR3 loop spans 16 amino acids. Germline V lookup: CDR1 LGHNA, CDR2 YSLEER. The ends were cut back, 2 bases at V and 3 bases at J, with 16 bases in the middle. Sequencing used immunoSEQ multiplex PCR; TCRdb keeps in-frame clones, though not all of them. The repertoire holds more than 120,000 clones, with just over 90% as singletons. The chain joins TRBV4-3 to TRBJ1-2, with TRBD1 as a possible D gene (6 bases). This clonotype was sampled from an adult in good health. The sequencing used peripheral blood, collected on day 0 of AZD1222 vaccination. CDR3 in amino acids: CASSQRVPAGDYGYTF. Here the CDR3 DNA reads TGCGCCAGCAGCCAAAGAGTTCCGGCAGGGGACTATGGCTACACCTTC.